The present TCR beta chain was sequenced within a study of cytomegalovirus exposure and HLA in healthy donors. Overall study findings and caveats: Only CMV serostatus was available as immune exposure information.

V trimming: 0 bases; J trimming: 5 bases; junction bases outside the gene matches: 8. The length of the CDR3 is 16 residues. In germline, CDR1 is SGHNT, CDR2 YYREEE (reference sequence). A word on this clone: Its specificity is unknown.

Researchers ran the PCR with 60 Vbeta and 13 Jbeta primers. Produced via immunoSEQ multiplex PCR; TCRdb's table is partial and in-frame only. This table holds roughly 180,000 clones, roughly 84% found once. The receptor's source is a young man in good health and CMV-seronegative. The chain employs TRBV5-4 and TRBJ2-3, with 8 bases lining up with TRBD1. Sequenced input: PBMCs. CDR3 region: CASSLGQGADRDTQYF. CDR3 in DNA: TGTGCCAGCAGCTTGGGGCAGGGGGCTGATAGAGATACGCAGTATTTT.